The source of this T cell receptor (beta chain) is a study of technical replicates of blood from a few donors. The CDR3 totals 16 residues. The germline gives CDR1 ENHRY, CDR2 SYGVKD. The data were produced by immunoSEQ multiplex PCR, yet TCRdb's version contains in-frame clones alone and is incomplete. The data show 55,000 to 75,000 clones, with more than 75% seen just once and about 5.2% held by the top ten. Notes on this clone: The junction does not match germline at one end; this may be a read error.

The chain recombines TRBV10-3 with TRBJ2-7, with D perhaps TRBD1 (6 bases). Sequencing was performed on PBMCs. The clonotype was recovered from a human donor in good health. Some clones in this sample may be carry-over from other donors' samples. CDR3 region: CAISESNAGTIRAGDF. CDR3 bases: TGTGCCATCAGTGAGTCGAACGCGGGTACTATCCGAGCAGGGGACTTC.